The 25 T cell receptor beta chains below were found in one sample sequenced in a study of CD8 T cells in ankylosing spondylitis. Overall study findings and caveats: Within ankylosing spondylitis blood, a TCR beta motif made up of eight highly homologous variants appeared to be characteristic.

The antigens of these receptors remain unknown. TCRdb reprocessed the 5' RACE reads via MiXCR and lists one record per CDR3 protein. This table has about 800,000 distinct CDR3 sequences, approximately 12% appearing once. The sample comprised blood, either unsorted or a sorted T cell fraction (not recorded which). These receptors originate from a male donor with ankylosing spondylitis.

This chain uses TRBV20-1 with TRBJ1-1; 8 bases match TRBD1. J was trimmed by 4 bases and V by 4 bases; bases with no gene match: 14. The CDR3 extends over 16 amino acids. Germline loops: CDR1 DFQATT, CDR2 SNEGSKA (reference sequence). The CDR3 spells CSATTRPGGWGTEAFF. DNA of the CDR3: TGCAGTGCTACGACTCGTCCAGGGGGCTGGGGCACTGAAGCTTTCTTT.

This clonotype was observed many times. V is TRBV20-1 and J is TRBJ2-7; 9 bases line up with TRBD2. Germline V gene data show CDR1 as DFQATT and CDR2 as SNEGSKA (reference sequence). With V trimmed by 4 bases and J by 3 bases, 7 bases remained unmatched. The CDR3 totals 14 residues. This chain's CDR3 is CSATLAGHIYEQYF. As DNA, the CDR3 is TGCAGTGCTACACTAGCGGGCCACATCTACGAGCAGTACTTC.

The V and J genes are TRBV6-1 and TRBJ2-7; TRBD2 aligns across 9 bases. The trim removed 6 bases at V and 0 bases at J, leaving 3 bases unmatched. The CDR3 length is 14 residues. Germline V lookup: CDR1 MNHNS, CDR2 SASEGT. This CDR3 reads CASRVSGSSYEQYF. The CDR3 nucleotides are TGTGCCAGCAGGGTTAGCGGGAGCTCCTACGAGCAGTACTTC.

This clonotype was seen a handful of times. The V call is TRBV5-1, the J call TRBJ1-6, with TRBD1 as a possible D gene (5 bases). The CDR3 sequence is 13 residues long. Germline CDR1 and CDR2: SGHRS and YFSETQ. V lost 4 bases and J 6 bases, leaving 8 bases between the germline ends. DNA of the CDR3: TGCGCCAGCAGCATCGGGGCTAATTCACCCCTCCACTTT. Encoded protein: CASSIGANSPLHF.

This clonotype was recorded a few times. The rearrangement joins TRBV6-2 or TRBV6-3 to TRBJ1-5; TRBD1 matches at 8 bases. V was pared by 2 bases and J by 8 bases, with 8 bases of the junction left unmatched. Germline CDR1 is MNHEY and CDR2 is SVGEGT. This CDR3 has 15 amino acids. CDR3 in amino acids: CASSYGTGGVKPQHF. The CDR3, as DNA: TGTGCCAGCAGTTACGGGACAGGAGGCGTCAAGCCCCAGCATTTT.

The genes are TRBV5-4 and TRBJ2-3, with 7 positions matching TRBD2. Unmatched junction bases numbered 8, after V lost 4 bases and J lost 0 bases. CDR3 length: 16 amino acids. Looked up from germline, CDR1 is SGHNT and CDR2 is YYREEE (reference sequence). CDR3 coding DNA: TGTGCCAGCAGCCGCGGGAGTAGCGGGAGCACAGATACGCAGTATTTT. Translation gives CASSRGSSGSTDTQYF. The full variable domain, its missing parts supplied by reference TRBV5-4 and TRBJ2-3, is ETGVTQSPTHLIKTRGQQVTLRCSSQSGHNTVSWYQQALGQGPQFIFQYYREEENGRGNFPPRFSGLQFPNYSSELNVNALELDDSALYLCASSRGSSGSTDTQYFGPGTRLTVL.

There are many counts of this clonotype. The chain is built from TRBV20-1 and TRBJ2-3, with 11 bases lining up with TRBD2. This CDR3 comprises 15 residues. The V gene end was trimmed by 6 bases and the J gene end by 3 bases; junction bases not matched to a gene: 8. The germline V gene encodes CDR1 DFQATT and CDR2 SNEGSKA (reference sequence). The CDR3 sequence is CSALGSGGATDTQYF. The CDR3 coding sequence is TGCAGTGCCCTCGGTAGCGGGGGGGCGACAGATACGCAGTATTTT.

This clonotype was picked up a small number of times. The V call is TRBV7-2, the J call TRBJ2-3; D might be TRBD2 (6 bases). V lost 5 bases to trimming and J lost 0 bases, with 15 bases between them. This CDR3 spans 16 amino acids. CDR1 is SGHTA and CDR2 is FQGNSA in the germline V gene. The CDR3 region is CASSKFGTASTDTQYF. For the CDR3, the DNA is TGTGCCAGCAGCAAATTCGGGACTGCTAGCACAGATACGCAGTATTTT.

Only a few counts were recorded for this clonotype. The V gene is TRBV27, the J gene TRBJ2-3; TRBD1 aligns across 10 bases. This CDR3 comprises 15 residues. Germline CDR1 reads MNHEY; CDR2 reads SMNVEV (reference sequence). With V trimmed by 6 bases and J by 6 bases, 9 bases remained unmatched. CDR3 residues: CASSYDRGRWDTQYF. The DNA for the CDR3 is TGTGCCAGCAGCTACGACAGGGGGCGTTGGGATACGCAGTATTTT.

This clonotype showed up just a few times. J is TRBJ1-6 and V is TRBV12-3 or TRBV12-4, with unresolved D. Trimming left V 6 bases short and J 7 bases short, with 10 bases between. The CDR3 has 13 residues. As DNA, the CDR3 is TGTGCCAGCAGAGGCAGCTTAAATTCACCCCTCCACTTT. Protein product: CASRGSLNSPLHF.

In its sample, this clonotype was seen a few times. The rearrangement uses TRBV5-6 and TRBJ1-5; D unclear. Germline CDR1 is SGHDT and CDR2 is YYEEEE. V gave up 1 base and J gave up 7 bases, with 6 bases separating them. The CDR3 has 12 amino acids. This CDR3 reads CASSLWKQPQHF. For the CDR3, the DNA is TGTGCCAGCAGCTTGTGGAAACAGCCCCAGCATTTT.

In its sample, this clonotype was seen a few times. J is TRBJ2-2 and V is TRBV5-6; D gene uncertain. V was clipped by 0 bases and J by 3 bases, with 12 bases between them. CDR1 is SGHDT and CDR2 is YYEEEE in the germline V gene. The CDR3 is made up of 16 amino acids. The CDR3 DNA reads TGTGCCAGCAGCTTGGCCCAACGCGATTACACCGGGGAGCTGTTTTTT. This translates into CASSLAQRDYTGELFF.

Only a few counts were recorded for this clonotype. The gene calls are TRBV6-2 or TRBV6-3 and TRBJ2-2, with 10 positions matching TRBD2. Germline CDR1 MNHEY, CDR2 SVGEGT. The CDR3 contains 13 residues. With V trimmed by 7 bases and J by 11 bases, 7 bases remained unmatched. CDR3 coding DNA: TGTGCCAGCAAGAAAGCGGGAGGGGTAGAGCTGTTTTTT. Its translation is CASKKAGGVELFF.

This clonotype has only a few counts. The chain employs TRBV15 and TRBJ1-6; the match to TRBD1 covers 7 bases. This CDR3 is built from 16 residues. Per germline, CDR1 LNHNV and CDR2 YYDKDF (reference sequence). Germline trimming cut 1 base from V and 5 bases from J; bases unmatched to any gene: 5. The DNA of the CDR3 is TGTGCCACCAGCAGAGCCCCGACAGGGAATAATTCACCCCTCCACTTT. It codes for CATSRAPTGNNSPLHF.

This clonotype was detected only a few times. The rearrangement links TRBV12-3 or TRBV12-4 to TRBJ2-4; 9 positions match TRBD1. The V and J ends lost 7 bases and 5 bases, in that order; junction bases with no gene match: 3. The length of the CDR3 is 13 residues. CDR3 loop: CASIQGAENIQYF. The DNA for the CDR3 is TGTGCCAGCATACAGGGGGCGGAAAACATTCAGTACTTC.

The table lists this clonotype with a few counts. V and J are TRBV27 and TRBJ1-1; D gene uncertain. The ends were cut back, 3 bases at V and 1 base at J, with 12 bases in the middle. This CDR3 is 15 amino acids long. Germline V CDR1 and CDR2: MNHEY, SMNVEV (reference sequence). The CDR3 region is CASSLPDAPNTEAFF. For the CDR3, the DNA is TGTGCCAGCAGTTTGCCCGATGCCCCGAACACTGAAGCTTTCTTT.

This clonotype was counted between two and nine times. The CDR3 is CASSLEGGRIRSGTQYF. CDR3 in DNA: TGCGCCAGCAGCTTGGAAGGCGGGCGGATCCGATCCGGGACCCAGTACTTC. This sequence joins TRBV5-1 and TRBJ2-5, with D perhaps matching TRBD2 (5 bases). Germline assignment: CDR1 SGHRS and CDR2 YFSETQ. This CDR3 has 17 amino acids. V lost 0 bases and J lost 7, with 22 bases in between. The entire variable domain, with the rest obtained from reference TRBV5-1 and TRBJ2-5, is as follows: KAGVTQTPRYLIKTRGQQVTLSCSPISGHRSVSWYQQTPGQGLQFLFEYFSETQRNKGNFPGRFSGRQFSNSRSEMNVSTLELGDSALYLCASSLEGGRIRSGTQYFGPGTRLLVL.

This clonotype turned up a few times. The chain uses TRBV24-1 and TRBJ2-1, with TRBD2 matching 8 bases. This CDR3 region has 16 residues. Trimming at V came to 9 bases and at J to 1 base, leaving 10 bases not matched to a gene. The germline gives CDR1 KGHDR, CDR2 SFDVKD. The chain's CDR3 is CATGRASGGSYNEQFF. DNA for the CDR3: TGTGCCACCGGGCGGGCGAGCGGGGGTTCCTACAATGAGCAGTTCTTC.

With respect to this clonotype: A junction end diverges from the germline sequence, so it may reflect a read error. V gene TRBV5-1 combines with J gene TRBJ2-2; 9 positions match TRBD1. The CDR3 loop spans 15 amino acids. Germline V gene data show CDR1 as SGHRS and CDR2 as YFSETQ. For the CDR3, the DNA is TGCGCCAGCAGCTCGGACAGGGGCTCGGCCGGGGAGATGTTTTTT. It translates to CASSSDRGSAGEMFF.

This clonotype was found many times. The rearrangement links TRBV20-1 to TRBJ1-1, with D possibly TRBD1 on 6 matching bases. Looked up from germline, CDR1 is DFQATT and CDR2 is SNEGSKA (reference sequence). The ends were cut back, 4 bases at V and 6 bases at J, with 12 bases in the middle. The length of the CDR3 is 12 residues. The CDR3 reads CSAKGGTSEAFF. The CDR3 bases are TGCAGTGCTAAGGGGGGCACGTCTGAAGCTTTCTTT.

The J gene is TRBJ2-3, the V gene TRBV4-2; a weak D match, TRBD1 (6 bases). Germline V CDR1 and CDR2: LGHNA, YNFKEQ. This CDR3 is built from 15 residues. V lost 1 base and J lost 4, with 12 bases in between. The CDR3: CASSQGHRVADTQYF. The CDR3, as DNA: TGTGCCAGCAGCCAAGGTCACAGGGTAGCAGATACGCAGTATTTT.

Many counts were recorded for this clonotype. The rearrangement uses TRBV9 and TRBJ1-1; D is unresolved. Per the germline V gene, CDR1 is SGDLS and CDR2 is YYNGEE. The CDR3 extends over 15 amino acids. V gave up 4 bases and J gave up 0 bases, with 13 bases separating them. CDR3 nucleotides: TGTGCCAGCAGCACACGGACGGGCTTGAACACTGAAGCTTTCTTT. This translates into CASSTRTGLNTEAFF.

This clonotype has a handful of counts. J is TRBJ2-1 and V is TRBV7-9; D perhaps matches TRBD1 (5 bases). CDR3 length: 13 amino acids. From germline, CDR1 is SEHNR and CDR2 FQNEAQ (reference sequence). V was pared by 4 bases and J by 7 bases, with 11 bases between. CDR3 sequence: CASSYPRVNEQFF. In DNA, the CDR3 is TGTGCCAGCAGCTATCCCAGGGTGAATGAGCAGTTCTTC.

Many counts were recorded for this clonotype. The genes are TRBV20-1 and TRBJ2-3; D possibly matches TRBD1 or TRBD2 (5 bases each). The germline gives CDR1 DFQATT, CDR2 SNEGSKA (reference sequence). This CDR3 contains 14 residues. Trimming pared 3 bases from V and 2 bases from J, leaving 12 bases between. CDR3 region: CSARIEGHTDTQYF. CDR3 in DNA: TGCAGTGCTAGGATAGAGGGGCACACAGATACGCAGTATTTT.

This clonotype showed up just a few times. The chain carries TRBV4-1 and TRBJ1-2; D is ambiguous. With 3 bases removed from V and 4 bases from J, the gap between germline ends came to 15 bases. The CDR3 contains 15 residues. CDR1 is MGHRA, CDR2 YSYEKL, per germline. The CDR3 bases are TGCGCCAGCAGCCAGCGCTCCGGGTCCTTCTATGGCTACACCTTC. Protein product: CASSQRSGSFYGYTF.